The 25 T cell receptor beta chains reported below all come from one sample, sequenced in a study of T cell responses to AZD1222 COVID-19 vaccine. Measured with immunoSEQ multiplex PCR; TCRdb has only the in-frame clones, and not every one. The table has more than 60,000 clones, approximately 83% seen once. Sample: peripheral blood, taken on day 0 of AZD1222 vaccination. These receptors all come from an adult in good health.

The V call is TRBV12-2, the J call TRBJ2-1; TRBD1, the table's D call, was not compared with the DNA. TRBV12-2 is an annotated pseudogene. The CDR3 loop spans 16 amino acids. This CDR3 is CASRSRTGVTYNEQFF. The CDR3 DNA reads TGTGCAAGTCGTTCCAGGACAGGGGTCACCTACAATGAGCAGTTCTTC.

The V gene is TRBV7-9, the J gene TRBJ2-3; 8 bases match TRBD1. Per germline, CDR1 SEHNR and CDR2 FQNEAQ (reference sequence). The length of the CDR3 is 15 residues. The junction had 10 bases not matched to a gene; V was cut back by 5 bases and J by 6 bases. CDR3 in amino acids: CASSGDRGSWDTQYF. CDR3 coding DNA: TGTGCCAGCAGCGGAGACAGGGGTAGTTGGGATACGCAGTATTTT.

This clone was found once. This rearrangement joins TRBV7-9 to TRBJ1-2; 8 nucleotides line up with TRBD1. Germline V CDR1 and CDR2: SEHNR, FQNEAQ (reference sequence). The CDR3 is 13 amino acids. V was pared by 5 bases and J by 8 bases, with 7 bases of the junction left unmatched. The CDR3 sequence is CASSPDRVGGYTF. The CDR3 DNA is TGTGCCAGCAGCCCGGACAGGGTTGGAGGCTACACCTTC.

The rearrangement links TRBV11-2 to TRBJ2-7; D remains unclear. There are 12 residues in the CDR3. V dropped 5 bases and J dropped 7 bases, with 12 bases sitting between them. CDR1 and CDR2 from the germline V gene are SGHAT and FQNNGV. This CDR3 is CASSGRGWEQYF. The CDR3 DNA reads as TGTGCCAGCAGCGGTAGAGGTTGGGAGCAGTACTTC.

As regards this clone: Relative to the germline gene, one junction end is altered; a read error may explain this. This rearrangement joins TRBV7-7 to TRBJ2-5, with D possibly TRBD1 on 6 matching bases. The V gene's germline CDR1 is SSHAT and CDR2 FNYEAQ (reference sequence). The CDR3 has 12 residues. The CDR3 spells CASSPEQGTQYF. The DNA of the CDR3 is TGTGCTAGCAGCCCGGAACAGGGGACCCAGTACTTC.

In DNA form, the CDR3 reads TGTGCCAGCAGTTCCAATCAGGGGACCCAAGCTTTCTTT. As protein: CASSSNQGTQAFF. The rearrangement joins TRBV6-2 or TRBV6-3 to TRBJ1-1; D may be TRBD1 (6 bases). This CDR3 has 13 residues. Trimming stripped 4 bases from V and 9 bases from J, with 15 bases between. Germline V gene lookup returns CDR1 MNHEY and CDR2 SVGEGT.

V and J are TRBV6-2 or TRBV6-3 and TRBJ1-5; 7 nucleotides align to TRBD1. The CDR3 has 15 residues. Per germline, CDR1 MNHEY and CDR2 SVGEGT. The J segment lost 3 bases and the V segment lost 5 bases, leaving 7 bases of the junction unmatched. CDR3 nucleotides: TGTGCCAGCAGTGACACAGGGGCCCCCAATCAGCCCCAGCATTTT. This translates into CASSDTGAPNQPQHF.

CDR3 in DNA: TGTGCCAGCAGTGAAGGGGGCTGGGCTGGAAAACTGTTTTTT. Amino acids: CASSEGGWAGKLFF. This chain uses TRBV6-1 with TRBJ1-4; perhaps TRBD1 as D (5 bases). The V gene lost 1 base and the J gene lost 10 bases, with 13 bases spanning the gap. The CDR3 extends over 14 amino acids. Germline V lookup: CDR1 MNHNS, CDR2 SASEGT.

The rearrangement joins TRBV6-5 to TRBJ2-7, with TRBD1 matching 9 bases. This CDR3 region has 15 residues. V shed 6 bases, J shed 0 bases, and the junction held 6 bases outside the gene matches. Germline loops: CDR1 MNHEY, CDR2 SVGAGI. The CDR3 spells CASRVTGGYSYEQYF. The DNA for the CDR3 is TGTGCCAGCAGGGTGACAGGGGGGTACTCCTACGAGCAGTACTTC.

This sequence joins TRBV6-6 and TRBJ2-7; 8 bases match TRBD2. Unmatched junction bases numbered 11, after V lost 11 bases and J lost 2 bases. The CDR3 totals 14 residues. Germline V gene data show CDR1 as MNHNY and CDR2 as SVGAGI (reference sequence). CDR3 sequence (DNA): TGTGCCGCCACGGGGGGGCAGTCCCCCTACGAGCAGTACTTC. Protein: CAATGGQSPYEQYF.

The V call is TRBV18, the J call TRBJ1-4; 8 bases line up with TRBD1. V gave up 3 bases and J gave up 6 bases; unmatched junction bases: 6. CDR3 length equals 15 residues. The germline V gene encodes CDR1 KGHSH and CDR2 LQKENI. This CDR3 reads CASSPEGTGYEKLFF. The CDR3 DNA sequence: TGTGCCAGCTCACCCGAGGGGACAGGATATGAAAAACTGTTTTTT.

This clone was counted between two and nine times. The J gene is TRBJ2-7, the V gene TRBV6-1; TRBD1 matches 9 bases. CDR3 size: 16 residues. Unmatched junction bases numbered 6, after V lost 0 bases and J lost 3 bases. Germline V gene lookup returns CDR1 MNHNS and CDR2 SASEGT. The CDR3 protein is CASSEAGPGQGYEQYF. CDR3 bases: TGTGCCAGCAGTGAAGCGGGACCGGGACAGGGCTACGAGCAGTACTTC.

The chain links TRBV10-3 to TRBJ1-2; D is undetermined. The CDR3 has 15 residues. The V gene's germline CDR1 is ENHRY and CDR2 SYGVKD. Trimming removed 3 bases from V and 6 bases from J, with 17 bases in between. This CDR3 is CAISDMPTDANGYTF. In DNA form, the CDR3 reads TGTGCCATCAGTGATATGCCCACCGACGCGAATGGCTACACCTTC.

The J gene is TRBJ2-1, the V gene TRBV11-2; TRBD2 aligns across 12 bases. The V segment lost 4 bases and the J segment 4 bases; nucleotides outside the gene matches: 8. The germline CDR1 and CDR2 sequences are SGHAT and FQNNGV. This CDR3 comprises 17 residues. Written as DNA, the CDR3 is TGTGCCAGCAGCTCAATTCCTAGCGGGGGGGTTTACAATGAGCAGTTCTTC. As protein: CASSSIPSGGVYNEQFF.

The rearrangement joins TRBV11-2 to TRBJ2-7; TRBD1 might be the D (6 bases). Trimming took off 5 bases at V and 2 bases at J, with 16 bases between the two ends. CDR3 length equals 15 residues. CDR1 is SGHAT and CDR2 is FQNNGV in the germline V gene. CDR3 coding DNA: TGTGCCAGCAGCCCATTGACAGGCCACCCCTACGAGCAGTACTTC. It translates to CASSPLTGHPYEQYF.

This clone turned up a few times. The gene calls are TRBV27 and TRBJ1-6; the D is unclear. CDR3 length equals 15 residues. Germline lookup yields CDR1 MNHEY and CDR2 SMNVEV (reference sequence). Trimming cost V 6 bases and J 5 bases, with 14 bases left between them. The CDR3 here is CASRPGTKDNSPLHF. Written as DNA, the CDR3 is TGTGCCAGCAGACCGGGCACTAAAGATAATTCACCCCTCCACTTT.

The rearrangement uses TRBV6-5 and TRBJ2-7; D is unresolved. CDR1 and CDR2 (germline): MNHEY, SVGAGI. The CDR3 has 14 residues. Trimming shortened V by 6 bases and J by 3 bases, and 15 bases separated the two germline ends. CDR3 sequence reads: CASRAAGANYEQYF. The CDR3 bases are TGTGCCAGCAGGGCCGCCGGAGCGAACTACGAGCAGTACTTC.

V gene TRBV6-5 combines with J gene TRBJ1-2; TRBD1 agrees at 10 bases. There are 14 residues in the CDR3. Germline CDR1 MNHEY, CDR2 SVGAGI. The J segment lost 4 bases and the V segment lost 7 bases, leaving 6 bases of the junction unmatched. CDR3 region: CASTATGGFYGYTF. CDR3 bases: TGTGCCAGCACTGCGACAGGGGGCTTCTATGGCTACACCTTC.

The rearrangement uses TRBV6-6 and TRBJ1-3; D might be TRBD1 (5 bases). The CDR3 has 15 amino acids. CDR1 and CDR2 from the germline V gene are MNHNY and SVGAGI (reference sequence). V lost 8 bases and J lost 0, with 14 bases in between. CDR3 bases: TGTGCCAGCCAGGGACCGGACGTCTCTGGAAACACCATATATTTT. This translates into CASQGPDVSGNTIYF.

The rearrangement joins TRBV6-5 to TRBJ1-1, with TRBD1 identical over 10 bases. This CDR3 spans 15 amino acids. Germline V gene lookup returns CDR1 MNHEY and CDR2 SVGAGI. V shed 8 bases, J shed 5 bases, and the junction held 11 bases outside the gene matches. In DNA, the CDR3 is TGTGCCAGCCAGGGGAGACAGGGGGCGGGTACTGAAGCTTTCTTT. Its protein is CASQGRQGAGTEAFF.

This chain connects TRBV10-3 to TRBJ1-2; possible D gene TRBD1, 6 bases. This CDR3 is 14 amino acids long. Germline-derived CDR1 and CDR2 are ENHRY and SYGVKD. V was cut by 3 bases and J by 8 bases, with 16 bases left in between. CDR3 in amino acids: CAISEARTGTGYTF. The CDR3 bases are TGTGCCATCAGTGAAGCCCGTACAGGGACCGGCTACACCTTC.

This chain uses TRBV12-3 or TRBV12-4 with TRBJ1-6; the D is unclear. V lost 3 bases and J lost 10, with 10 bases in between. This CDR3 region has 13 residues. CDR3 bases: TGTGCCAGCAGTTTCAAGCTGGTATCACCCCTCCACTTT. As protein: CASSFKLVSPLHF.

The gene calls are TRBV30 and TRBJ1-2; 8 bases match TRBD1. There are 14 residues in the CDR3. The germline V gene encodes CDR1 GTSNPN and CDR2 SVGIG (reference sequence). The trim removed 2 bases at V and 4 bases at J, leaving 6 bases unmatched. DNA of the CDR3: TGTGCCTGGAGTTGGACGACAGGGGCCTATGGCTACACCTTC. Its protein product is CAWSWTTGAYGYTF.

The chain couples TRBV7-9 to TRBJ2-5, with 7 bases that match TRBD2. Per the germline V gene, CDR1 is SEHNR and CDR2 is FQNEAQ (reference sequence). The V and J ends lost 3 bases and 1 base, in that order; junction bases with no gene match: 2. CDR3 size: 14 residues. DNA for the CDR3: TGTGCCAGCAGCTTCCCTAGCGGCCAAGAGACCCAGTACTTC. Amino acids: CASSFPSGQETQYF.

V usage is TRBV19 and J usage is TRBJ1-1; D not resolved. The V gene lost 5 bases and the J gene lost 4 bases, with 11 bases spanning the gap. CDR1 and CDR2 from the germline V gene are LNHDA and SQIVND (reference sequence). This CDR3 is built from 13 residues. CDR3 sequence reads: CASSPPWGTEAFF. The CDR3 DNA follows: TGTGCCAGTAGTCCACCCTGGGGCACTGAAGCTTTCTTT.